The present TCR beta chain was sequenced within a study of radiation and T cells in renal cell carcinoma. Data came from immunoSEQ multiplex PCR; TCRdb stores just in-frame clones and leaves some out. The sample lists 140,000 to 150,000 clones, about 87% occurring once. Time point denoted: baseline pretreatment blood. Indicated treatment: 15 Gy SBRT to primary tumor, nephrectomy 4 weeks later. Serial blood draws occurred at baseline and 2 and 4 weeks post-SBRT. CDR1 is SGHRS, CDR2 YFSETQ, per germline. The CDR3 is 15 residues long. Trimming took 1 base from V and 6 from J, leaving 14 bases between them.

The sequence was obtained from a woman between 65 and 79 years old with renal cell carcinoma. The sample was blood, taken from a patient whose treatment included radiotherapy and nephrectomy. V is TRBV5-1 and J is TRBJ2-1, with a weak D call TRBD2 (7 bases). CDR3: CASSLFRGAGNEQFF. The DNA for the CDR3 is TGCGCCAGCAGCTTGTTCCGGGGGGCGGGCAATGAGCAGTTCTTC.